One TCR beta chain is described in this entry. With 4 bases clipped from V and 4 bases from J, the junction kept 7 bases outside the gene matches. Germline CDR1 reads LGHDT; CDR2 reads YNNKEL (reference sequence). The CDR3 runs to 15 residues. The sample originates from a study of control samples from healthy donors and cancer patients. Produced via immunoSEQ multiplex PCR; TCRdb's table is partial and in-frame only. The table lists about 190,000 clones. Input material: blood. The chain combines TRBV3-1 (or the pseudogene TRBV3-2) with TRBJ2-5; 9 bases are a match to TRBD1. This clonotype originated in a woman aged 25 to 39 in good health. The DNA for the CDR3 is TGTGCCAGCAGCCGACCGGGACAGGGTTTAGAGACCCAGTACTTC. Its translation: CASSRPGQGLETQYF.